Listed here are 30 T cell receptor beta chains from one sample, sequenced in a study of blood T cell repertoires in COVID-19. This table comes from immunoSEQ multiplex PCR, and its TCRdb copy is limited to in-frame clones, with some not included. The data hold around 100,000 clones, with less than 85% observed a single time. The sequenced sample consisted of peripheral blood. These receptor sequences come from a human donor in a cohort sampled during active COVID-19.

The genes are TRBV4-1 and TRBJ2-1; 12 bases line up with TRBD2. Germline loops: CDR1 MGHRA, CDR2 YSYEKL. The CDR3 runs 16 residues. With 1 base clipped from V and 10 bases from J, the junction kept 8 bases outside the gene matches. CDR3 DNA: TGCGCCAGCAGCCAAGTCGGGCTAGCGGGGGGGCAAGAGCAGTTCTTC. Protein sequence: CASSQVGLAGGQEQFF.

The chain couples TRBV7-9 to TRBJ1-1; 7 positions agree with TRBD1. The CDR3 is 14 residues long. V was pared by 5 bases and J by 8 bases, with 11 bases of the junction left unmatched. Germline V gene sequence: CDR1 SEHNR, CDR2 FQNEAQ (reference sequence). The CDR3 spells CASSKGTAKGEAFF. The CDR3 nucleotides read TGTGCCAGCAGCAAAGGGACAGCTAAAGGGGAAGCTTTCTTT.

The genes are TRBV6-7 and TRBJ1-4; weak D call: TRBD1 (5 bases). TRBV6-7 is labeled an ORF, and its function is uncertain. The CDR3 consists of 15 residues. The ends were cut back, 8 bases at V and 6 bases at J, with 19 bases in the middle. CDR3 DNA: TGTGCCAGCTTCCTGAATTGGGGCTACCATGAAAAACTGTTTTTT. Translated, it gives CASFLNWGYHEKLFF.

The CDR3 sequence: CASSFKWGAYNEQFF. DNA for the CDR3: TGTGCCAGCAGTTTCAAATGGGGCGCTTACAATGAGCAGTTCTTC. This chain connects TRBV27 to TRBJ2-1; possible D gene TRBD1, 5 bases. The CDR3 runs to 15 residues. Trimming removed 3 bases at V and 4 bases at J, with 13 bases between. The germline V gene has CDR1 MNHEY and CDR2 SMNVEV (reference sequence).

V is TRBV5-8 and J is TRBJ2-7; D remains unclear. There are 13 residues in the CDR3. Deletions cut 4 bases from V and 0 bases from J, with 8 bases between. The germline gives CDR1 SGHTS, CDR2 YDEGEE. The CDR3 nucleotides read TGTGCCAGCAGCCCGCGGTCCTCCTACGAGCAGTACTTC. Protein sequence: CASSPRSSYEQYF.

This chain connects TRBV27 to TRBJ2-3, with unresolved D. Trimming removed 4 bases at V and 5 bases at J, with 13 bases between. Looked up from germline, CDR1 is MNHEY and CDR2 is SMNVEV (reference sequence). The CDR3 consists of 14 residues. In DNA, the CDR3 is TGTGCCAGCAGTTCCTCTACAGCTTTAGATACGCAGTATTTT. Protein sequence: CASSSSTALDTQYF.

V and J are TRBV7-3 and TRBJ2-1; 7 bases align to TRBD1. The germline CDR1 and CDR2 sequences are SGHTA and FQGTGA. V dropped 5 bases and J dropped 9; count of bases not matched to a gene: 13. The CDR3 loop spans 15 amino acids. The CDR3 DNA sequence: TGTGCCAGCAGCCAAGCGCCGACAGGGCAGGGTGAGCAGTTCTTC. Protein: CASSQAPTGQGEQFF.

This clone was seen just once. The chain is built from TRBV7-8 and TRBJ2-7, with TRBD2 as a possible D gene (5 bases). The germline V gene encodes CDR1 SGHVS and CDR2 FQNEAQ. Trimming left V 5 bases short and J 5 bases short, with 16 bases between. This CDR3 region has 14 residues. The CDR3 region is CASSGLNGVHEQYF. The CDR3 DNA reads as TGTGCCAGCAGCGGTCTGAACGGGGTCCACGAGCAGTACTTC.

This rearrangement joins TRBV6-1 to TRBJ2-5; possibly TRBD1 for D (6 bases). This CDR3 comprises 16 residues. CDR1 MNHNS and CDR2 SASEGT come from the germline V gene. V was trimmed by 1 base and J by 2 bases, leaving 14 bases between them. The CDR3 nucleotides are TGTGCCAGCAGTGAAGTCCACGGGACACCGCAAGAGACCCAGTACTTC. Its protein is CASSEVHGTPQETQYF.

The rearrangement links TRBV6-5 to TRBJ1-5; D gene ambiguous. CDR1 MNHEY and CDR2 SVGAGI come from the germline V gene. Trimming took 10 bases from V and 6 from J, leaving 16 bases between them. This CDR3 has 13 amino acids. The CDR3: CAIRDTRSQPQHF. CDR3 coding DNA: TGTGCCATCCGGGATACCAGAAGTCAGCCCCAGCATTTT.

The chain uses TRBV7-2 and TRBJ1-6; perhaps TRBD1 as D (6 bases). Trimming removed 4 bases at V and 6 bases at J, with 13 bases between. Germline loops: CDR1 SGHTA, CDR2 FQGNSA. The CDR3 sequence is 15 residues long. The CDR3 DNA follows: TGTGCCAGCAGCTCCACAGGGAACCGTAATTCACCCCTCCACTTT. Translation gives CASSSTGNRNSPLHF.

The chain recombines TRBV11-2 with TRBJ1-1; no firm D call. CDR1 is SGHAT and CDR2 is FQNNGV in the germline V gene. The CDR3 totals 13 residues. With 6 bases removed from V and 2 bases from J, the gap between germline ends came to 10 bases. CDR3 sequence (DNA): TGTGCCAGCAGTCCTTTCCGTAACACTGAAGCTTTCTTT. The encoded protein is CASSPFRNTEAFF.

The chain links TRBV6-5 to TRBJ1-6; D is uncertain. V was trimmed by 0 bases and J by 4 bases, leaving 7 bases between them. This CDR3 has 15 amino acids. CDR1 is MNHEY, CDR2 SVGAGI, per germline. CDR3 loop: CASSYSDGYNSPLHF. The CDR3 nucleotides read TGTGCCAGCAGTTACTCCGACGGGTATAATTCACCCCTCCACTTT.

V and J are TRBV11-2 and TRBJ1-5, with TRBD1 matching 7 bases. V was clipped by 5 bases and J by 8 bases; unmatched bases: 9. The CDR3 is 14 residues long. Germline-derived CDR1 and CDR2 are SGHAT and FQNNGV. CDR3 protein: CASSATGVEEPQHF. The CDR3, as DNA: TGTGCCAGCAGCGCCACAGGGGTAGAAGAGCCCCAGCATTTT.

Points on this clone: Additional DNA sequences in this sample encode the identical CDR3. V is TRBV5-6 and J is TRBJ2-3; maybe TRBD2 (6 bases). The V gene's germline CDR1 is SGHDT and CDR2 YYEEEE. V lost 2 bases and J 3 bases, leaving 13 bases between the germline ends. The CDR3 is 15 amino acids. CDR3 sequence reads: CASSFSGGATDTQYF. In nucleotides, the CDR3 is TGTGCCAGCAGCTTCAGTGGAGGGGCTACAGATACGCAGTATTTT. Full variable domain (rest looked up from reference TRBV5-6 and TRBJ2-3): DAGVTQSPTHLIKTRGQQVTLRCSPKSGHDTVSWYQQALGQGPQFIFQYYEEEERQRGNFPDRFSGHQFPNYSSELNVNALLLGDSALYLCASSFSGGATDTQYFGPGTRLTVL.

This clone was observed a few times. The chain employs TRBV6-5 and TRBJ1-2, with no clear D. Trimming took 4 bases from V and 5 from J, leaving 14 bases between them. The CDR3 loop spans 14 amino acids. Germline CDR1 reads MNHEY; CDR2 reads SVGAGI. The CDR3 sequence: CASSSPGALYGYTF. CDR3 nucleotide sequence: TGTGCCAGCAGTTCGCCGGGAGCCCTTTATGGCTACACCTTC.

This chain connects TRBV6-5 to TRBJ1-4; 9 nucleotides agree with TRBD1. The CDR3 has 14 residues. After removal of 11 bases from V and 8 bases from J, the junction contained 12 bases not matched to a gene. Looked up from germline, CDR1 is MNHEY and CDR2 is SVGAGI. Here the CDR3 reads CAGSLATGGEKLFF. The CDR3 DNA reads as TGTGCCGGATCACTTGCCACAGGGGGCGAAAAACTGTTTTTT.

The V gene is TRBV5-1, the J gene TRBJ2-1; TRBD1 matches 7 bases. The CDR3 sequence is 14 residues long. V lost 3 bases and J lost 5; bases outside the gene matches: 5. Per the germline V gene, CDR1 is SGHRS and CDR2 is YFSETQ. CDR3 region: CASSSGQPNNEQFF. Here the CDR3 DNA reads TGCGCCAGCAGCTCGGGACAGCCAAACAATGAGCAGTTCTTC.

V usage is TRBV5-5 and J usage is TRBJ2-6; D is perhaps TRBD1 (5 bases). The germline V gene has CDR1 SGHKS and CDR2 YYEKEE (reference sequence). The CDR3 has 18 residues. The germline V and J ends were trimmed by 1 base and 0 bases, with 14 bases remaining between them. The CDR3 DNA follows: TGTGCCAGCAGCTTGATGGCAGGGATGCGCTCTGGGGCCAACGTCCTGACTTTC. Amino acids: CASSLMAGMRSGANVLTF.

In this sample, this clone turned up a few times. The genes are TRBV6-5 and TRBJ2-1, with D tentatively TRBD1 (5 bases). Germline loops: CDR1 MNHEY, CDR2 SVGAGI. The CDR3 length is 14 residues. Trimming cost V 5 bases and J 4 bases, with 12 bases left between them. The DNA for the CDR3 is TGTGCCAGCAGTCCCCGGACAACTTACAATGAGCAGTTCTTC. Translated: CASSPRTTYNEQFF.

The gene calls are TRBV21-1 and TRBJ1-1; the table's D call TRBD1 went unverified against the DNA. TRBV21-1 constitutes a pseudogene. CDR3 length: 16 residues. The CDR3 loop is CASSAPGTVMNTEAFF. CDR3 nucleotides: TGTGCCAGCAGCGCTCCCGGGACAGTCATGAACACTGAAGCTTTCTTT.

The rearrangement joins TRBV18 to TRBJ1-4; 10 nucleotides align to TRBD1. This CDR3 contains 18 residues. Germline V CDR1 and CDR2: KGHSH, LQKENI. V lost 4 bases, J lost 3 bases, and 11 bases stayed unmatched. CDR3 protein: CASSQGRTGGLSNEKLFF. The CDR3, as DNA: TGTGCCAGCTCACAAGGCCGGACAGGGGGTTTATCTAATGAAAAACTGTTTTTT. The variable domain in full, with the rest retrieved from reference TRBV18 and TRBJ1-4, is NAGVMQNPRHLVRRRGQEARLRCSPMKGHSHVYWYRQLPEEGLKFMVYLQKENIIDESGMPKERFSAEFPKEGPSILRIQQVVRGDSAAYFCASSQGRTGGLSNEKLFFGSGTQLSVL.

The genes are TRBV6-5 and TRBJ1-2, with 8 positions matching TRBD1. There are 13 residues in the CDR3. Germline V gene lookup returns CDR1 MNHEY and CDR2 SVGAGI. V lost 6 bases and J lost 10; bases outside the gene matches: 10. The CDR3 loop reads CASRIPGQDHYTF. In DNA, the CDR3 is TGTGCCAGCAGAATACCGGGACAGGACCACTACACCTTC.

This rearrangement joins TRBV3-1 (or the pseudogene TRBV3-2) to TRBJ2-3, with 7 bases identical to TRBD2. Germline V gene data show CDR1 as LGHDT and CDR2 as YNNKEL (reference sequence). After removal of 0 bases from V and 1 base from J, the junction contained 4 bases not matched to a gene. This CDR3 has 16 amino acids. Here the CDR3 reads CASSQERLARTDTQYF. The DNA of the CDR3 is TGTGCCAGCAGCCAAGAGAGACTAGCCCGCACAGATACGCAGTATTTT.

The chain has TRBV5-1 and TRBJ1-3; TRBD1 is a possible D gene (5 bases). CDR3 length equals 15 residues. V lost 7 bases and J lost 0, with 14 bases in between. Germline loops: CDR1 SGHRS, CDR2 YFSETQ. CDR3: CASSTGPDSGNTIYF. The CDR3 region has the DNA TGCGCCAGCTCCACAGGTCCAGACTCTGGAAACACCATATATTTT.

The chain recombines TRBV18 with TRBJ2-4; TRBD1 matches at 7 bases. V lost 9 bases and J lost 7; bases outside the gene matches: 15. CDR1 KGHSH and CDR2 LQKENI come from the germline V gene. The CDR3 is made up of 15 amino acids. The CDR3: CASRPTEGGHNIQYF. DNA of the CDR3: TGTGCCAGTCGCCCGACGGAAGGGGGCCATAACATTCAGTACTTC.

J is TRBJ2-3 and V is TRBV9, with D perhaps TRBD2 (5 bases). The germline V and J ends were trimmed by 3 bases and 1 base, with 9 bases remaining between them. Germline V gives CDR1 SGDLS, CDR2 YYNGEE. CDR3 length: 14 residues. DNA for the CDR3: TGTGCCAGCAGCGCCTCGGAGGGCACAGATACGCAGTATTTT. This sequence encodes CASSASEGTDTQYF.

The chain is built from TRBV7-3 and TRBJ2-3; 7 bases align to TRBD2. This CDR3 spans 19 amino acids. Germline CDR1 and CDR2: SGHTA and FQGTGA. Germline trimming cut 2 bases from V and 6 bases from J; bases unmatched to any gene: 20. CDR3 coding DNA: TGTGCCAGCAGCTTATCCCCCACTAGCGCGTGGGGGGGATATGATACGCAGTATTTT. Translated, it gives CASSLSPTSAWGGYDTQYF. The whole variable domain, filled in from reference TRBV7-3 and TRBJ2-3, reads GAGVSQTPSNKVTEKGKYVELRCDPISGHTALYWYRQSLGQGPEFLIYFQGTGAADDSGLPNDRFFAVRPEGSVSTLKIQRTERGDSAVYLCASSLSPTSAWGGYDTQYFGPGTRLTVL.

The rearrangement links TRBV6-2 or TRBV6-3 to TRBJ2-2; D is ambiguous. This CDR3 is built from 13 residues. CDR1 and CDR2 from the germline V gene are MNHEY and SVGEGT. V was pared by 6 bases and J by 0 bases, with 5 bases between. The CDR3 here is CASSFANTGELFF. Written as DNA, the CDR3 is TGTGCCAGCAGCTTCGCGAACACCGGGGAGCTGTTTTTT.

The table lists this clone with a few counts. This chain links TRBV27 with TRBJ2-2; 7 nucleotides agree with TRBD2. The CDR3 is made up of 15 amino acids. Trimming took 4 bases from V and 7 from J; bases not matched to a gene: 9. CDR1 is MNHEY, CDR2 SMNVEV, per germline (reference sequence). The CDR3 loop is CASSSRGVVIGELFF. CDR3 coding DNA: TGTGCCAGCAGTTCCCGGGGGGTCGTTATCGGGGAGCTGTTTTTT.